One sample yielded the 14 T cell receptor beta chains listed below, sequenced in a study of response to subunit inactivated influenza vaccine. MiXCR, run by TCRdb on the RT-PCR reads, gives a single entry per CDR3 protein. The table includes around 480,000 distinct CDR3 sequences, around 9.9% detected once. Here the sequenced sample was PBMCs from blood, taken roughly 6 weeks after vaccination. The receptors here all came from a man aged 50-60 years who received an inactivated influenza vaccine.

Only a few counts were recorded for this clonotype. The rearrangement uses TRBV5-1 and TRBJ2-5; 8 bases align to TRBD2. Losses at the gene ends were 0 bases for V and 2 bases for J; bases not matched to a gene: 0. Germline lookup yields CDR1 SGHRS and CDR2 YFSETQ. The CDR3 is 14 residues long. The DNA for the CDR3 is TGCGCCAGCAGCTTGGCTAGCGGGCAAGAGACCCAGTACTTC. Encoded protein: CASSLASGQETQYF.

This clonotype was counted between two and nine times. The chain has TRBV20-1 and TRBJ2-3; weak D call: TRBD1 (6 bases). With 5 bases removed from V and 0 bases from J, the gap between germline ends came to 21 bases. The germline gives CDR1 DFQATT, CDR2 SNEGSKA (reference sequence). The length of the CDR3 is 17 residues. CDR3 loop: CSASAIDGGTSTDTQYF. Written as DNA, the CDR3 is TGCAGTGCTTCGGCAATCGATGGTGGGACAAGCACAGATACGCAGTATTTT.

The CDR3 region has the DNA TGTGCCAGCACGATGTGGGGGGCTGACACCGGGGAGCTGTTTTTT. Protein sequence: CASTMWGADTGELFF. This rearrangement joins TRBV7-2 to TRBJ2-2, with D perhaps given as TRBD1 or TRBD2 (6 bases each). The germline V gene has CDR1 SGHTA and CDR2 FQGNSA. Trimming stripped 7 bases from V and 3 bases from J, with 15 bases between. This CDR3 is built from 15 residues.

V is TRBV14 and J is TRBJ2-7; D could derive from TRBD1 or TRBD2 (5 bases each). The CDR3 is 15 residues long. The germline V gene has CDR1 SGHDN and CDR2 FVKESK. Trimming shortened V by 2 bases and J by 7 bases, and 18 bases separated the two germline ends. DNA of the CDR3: TGTGCCAGCAGCCAACCCGGGACCCCAACAGAGGAGCAGTACTTC. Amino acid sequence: CASSQPGTPTEEQYF.

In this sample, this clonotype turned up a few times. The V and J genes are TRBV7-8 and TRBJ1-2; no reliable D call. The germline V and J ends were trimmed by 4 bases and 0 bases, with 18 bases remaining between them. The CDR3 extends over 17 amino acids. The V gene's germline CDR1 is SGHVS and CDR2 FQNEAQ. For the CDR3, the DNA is TGTGCCAGCAGCTCACCTTCCCGTAGGACGGCTAACTATGGCTACACCTTC. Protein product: CASSSPSRRTANYGYTF.

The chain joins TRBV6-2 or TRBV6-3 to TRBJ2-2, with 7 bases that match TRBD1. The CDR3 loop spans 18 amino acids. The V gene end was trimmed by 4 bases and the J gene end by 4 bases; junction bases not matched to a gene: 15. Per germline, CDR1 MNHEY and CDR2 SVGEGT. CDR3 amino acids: CASSSDRARRLLTGELFF. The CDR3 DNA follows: TGTGCCAGCAGTTCCGACAGGGCCAGACGACTCCTCACCGGGGAGCTGTTTTTT.

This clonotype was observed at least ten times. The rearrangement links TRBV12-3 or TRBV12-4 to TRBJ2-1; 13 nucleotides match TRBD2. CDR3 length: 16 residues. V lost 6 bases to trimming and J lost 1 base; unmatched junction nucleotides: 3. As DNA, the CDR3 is TGTGCCAGCAGAGGACTAGCGGGAGTATCCTACAATGAGCAGTTCTTC. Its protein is CASRGLAGVSYNEQFF.

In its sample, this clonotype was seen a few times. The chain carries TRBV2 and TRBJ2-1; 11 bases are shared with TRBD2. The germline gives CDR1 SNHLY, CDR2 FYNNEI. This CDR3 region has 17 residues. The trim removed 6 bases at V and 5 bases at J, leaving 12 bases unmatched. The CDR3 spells CASSKTTSGGGNNEQFF. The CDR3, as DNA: TGTGCCAGCAGCAAGACTACTAGCGGGGGAGGTAACAATGAGCAGTTCTTC.

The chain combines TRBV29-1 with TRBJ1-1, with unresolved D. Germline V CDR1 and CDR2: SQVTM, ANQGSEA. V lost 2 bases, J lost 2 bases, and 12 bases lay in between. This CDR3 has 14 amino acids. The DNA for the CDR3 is TGCAGCGTTGAACATCCTGGAATTAACACTGAAGCTTTCTTT. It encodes CSVEHPGINTEAFF.

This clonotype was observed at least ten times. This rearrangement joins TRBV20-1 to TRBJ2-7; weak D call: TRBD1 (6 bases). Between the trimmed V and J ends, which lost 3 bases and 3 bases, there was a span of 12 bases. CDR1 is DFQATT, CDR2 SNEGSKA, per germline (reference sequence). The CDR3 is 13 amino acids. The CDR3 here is CSARGDTVYEQYF. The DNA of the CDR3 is TGCAGTGCTAGGGGGGACACCGTCTACGAGCAGTACTTC.

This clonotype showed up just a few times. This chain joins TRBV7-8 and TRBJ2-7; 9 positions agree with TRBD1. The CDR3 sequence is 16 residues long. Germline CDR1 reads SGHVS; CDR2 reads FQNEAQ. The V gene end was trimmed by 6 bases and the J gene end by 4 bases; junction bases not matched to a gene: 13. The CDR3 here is CASSSTGGFRMYEQYF. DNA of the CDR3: TGTGCCAGCAGTTCAACAGGGGGCTTCAGAATGTACGAGCAGTACTTC.

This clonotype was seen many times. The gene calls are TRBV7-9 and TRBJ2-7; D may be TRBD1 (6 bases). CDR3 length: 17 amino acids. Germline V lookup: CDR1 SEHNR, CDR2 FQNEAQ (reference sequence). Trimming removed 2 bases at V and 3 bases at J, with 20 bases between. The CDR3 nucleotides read TGTGCCAGCAGCTTAAATCCCCAGGGGAAAAGGGTCTACGAGCAGTACTTC. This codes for CASSLNPQGKRVYEQYF.

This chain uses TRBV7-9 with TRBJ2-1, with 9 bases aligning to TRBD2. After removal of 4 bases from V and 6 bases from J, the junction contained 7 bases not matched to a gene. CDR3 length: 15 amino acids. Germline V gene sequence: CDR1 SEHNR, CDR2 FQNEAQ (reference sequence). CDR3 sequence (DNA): TGTGCCAGCAGCTACTTAGCGGGAGTGGGCAATGAGCAGTTCTTC. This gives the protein CASSYLAGVGNEQFF. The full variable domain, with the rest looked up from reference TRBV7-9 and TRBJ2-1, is DTGVSQNPRHKITKRGQNVTFRCDPISEHNRLYWYRQTLGQGPEFLTYFQNEAQLEKSRLLSDRFSAERPKGSFSTLEIQRTEQGDSAMYLCASSYLAGVGNEQFFGPGTRLTVL.

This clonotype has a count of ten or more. DNA for the CDR3: TGTGCCACCAGTGGACGGAATCTAGCGGGAGGAACAGATACGCAGTATTTT. Translation gives CATSGRNLAGGTDTQYF. The chain couples TRBV24-1 to TRBJ2-3, with 11 bases that match TRBD2. The germline CDR1 and CDR2 sequences are KGHDR and SFDVKD. CDR3 length equals 17 residues. The V and J ends lost 5 bases and 3 bases, in that order; junction bases with no gene match: 9.